This paragraph reports one T cell receptor (beta chain). The sample holds one count of this clone. The antigen it binds to is not known. It has no much larger one-base neighbor in the sample; base qualities were not kept. Taken from the germline V gene, the CDR1 and CDR2 loops are MNHEY and SVGAGI. The junction shows trimming of 6 bases on V and 0 bases on J, plus 10 bases between the germline ends. The CDR3 spans 14 residues, from the cysteine through the phenylalanine. This entry keeps only the CDR3 DNA: 42 bases, framed from base 1. The sample originates from a study of T cells in localized non-small cell lung cancer (dated by TCRdb to the early 2020s). The study in broad terms: The study examined T cell repertoires in 200 to 300 patients with early-stage NSCLC and compared tumors with uninvolved tumor-adjacent lungs. All 250 or so NSCLC patients in the cohort were treatment-naive and had localized lung tumors that were resected. The mean age of the NSCLC patients was roughly 70 years, with 120 to 150 men and about a hundred women.

At diagnosis, tumor, uninvolved tumor-adjacent lung and peripheral blood were collected and then preserved as a mix of FFPE and fresh-frozen material. For TCR repertoire profiling, the blood samples were analyzed as peripheral blood mononuclear cells. Points the paper makes about the study in general: Longer overall survival was associated with higher T cell density in blood, whereas shorter survival was associated with higher clonality in adjacent lung. Because multi-region tumor sequencing was not done, intratumor heterogeneity could not be ruled out. Uninvolved tumor-adjacent lung showed the highest T cell clonality, higher than tumor, which suggests more focused antigenic responses in the uninvolved tumor-adjacent lung. Since the design was exploratory, TCR variables were selected using unadjusted p-values with no false-discovery rate correction. A median of 57 of the top 100 tumor clones turned up in the paired uninvolved adjacent lung, and under 30 of those clones also ranked among the top 100 of that same adjacent lung.

The immunoSEQ Assay was used to sequence TCR beta CDR3 regions from DNA. Under the source paper's analysis protocol: To compute T cell density, TCR beta template counts were normalized to usable DNA, which was estimated by amplifying housekeeping genes. Using the preseqR package, richness was estimated by extrapolating to 120,000 templates for tissue samples and 400,000 templates for PBMC samples. Clonality was defined as one minus Pielou's evenness. Tissue-enriched TCRs were identified through differential abundance testing performed on productive amino-acid clonotypes, with a minimum total count of 5 and an alpha of 0.1. The Jaccard Index and the Morisita Overlap Index were used to measure repertoire overlap between compartments. GLIPH grouped TCR beta CDR3s together with public tetramer-defined viral CDR3s, and a viral motif had to include at least three viral sequences and also show V-gene enrichment. TCRdb obtained this table from immuneACCESS and retained in-frame rearrangements with V and J assigned. These tables miss some clones; where compared with another copy, unresolved V genes account for less than half of the shortfall, and the remainder is unexplained. The V and J calls and clone size come from that table; D and trimming were worked out from the DNA. In all, the sample holds 20,000 to 25,000 clones, and roughly nine tenths of those were seen once. Roughly 14% of the sample comes from the top ten.

The material was peripheral blood, obtained before any cancer treatment. Recombination joined TRBV6-5 with TRBJ2-3; a confident D gene designation cannot be given. The receptor's source is an older male donor with stage I lung adenocarcinoma. The DNA sequence is as follows: TGTGCCAGCAGCTCCGAGAGGAGCACAGATACGCAGTATTTT. Translated, this is CASSSERSTDTQYF.